Below are 8 T cell receptor beta chains sequenced from a single sample in a study of blood T cell repertoires in COVID-19 (dated by TCRdb to the early 2020s). Libraries were constructed by the immunoSEQ multiplex PCR assay. The table was pulled from immuneACCESS by TCRdb, which kept in-frame rearrangements only. Such tables lose some clones; where checked, under half of the loss comes from unresolved V genes, and the rest has no known cause. The sample table records around 310,000 clones; roughly 89% of these occur just once. The ten biggest clones cover about 1% of the sample. The sample taken for sequencing was peripheral blood. These receptors were obtained from a woman in her forties with COVID-19, enrolled during active disease.

In this sample, this clone turned up once. This rearrangement joins TRBV6-2 or TRBV6-3 to TRBJ1-2; D is perhaps TRBD1 (6 bases). Germline V gives CDR1 MNHEY, CDR2 SVGEGT. V lost 2 bases and J 8 bases, leaving 15 bases between the germline ends. This CDR3 has 14 residues. CDR3 sequence reads: CASSYGIRGRGYTF. The CDR3 DNA sequence: TGTGCCAGCAGTTACGGTATCAGGGGCAGAGGCTACACCTTC.

The gene calls are TRBV7-9 and TRBJ1-4; TRBD1 aligns across 10 bases. CDR3 length: 16 residues. CDR1 is SEHNR, CDR2 FQNEAQ, per germline (reference sequence). V lost 6 bases and J lost 2; bases outside the gene matches: 6. CDR3 bases: TGTGCCAGCAGTTCCGACAGGGGGCAGACTAATGAAAAACTGTTTTTT. Amino acids: CASSSDRGQTNEKLFF.

The chain is built from TRBV5-6 and TRBJ1-2; unclear D gene. Per germline, CDR1 SGHDT and CDR2 YYEEEE. The CDR3 is 15 residues long. Trimming cost V 4 bases and J 4 bases, with 17 bases left between them. The CDR3 is CASSALAATFYGYTF. DNA of the CDR3: TGTGCCAGCAGCGCCCTGGCAGCGACCTTCTATGGCTACACCTTC.

V usage is TRBV7-2 and J usage is TRBJ2-5; D is perhaps TRBD1 (7 bases). V shed 1 base and J shed 5 bases, with 11 bases lying between them. This CDR3 has 14 residues. Per the germline V gene, CDR1 is SGHTA and CDR2 is FQGNSA. The CDR3 loop is CASSLGRGLETQYF. The CDR3 DNA reads TGTGCCAGCAGCTTAGGGAGGGGGCTGGAGACCCAGTACTTC.

V gene TRBV9 combines with J gene TRBJ2-3; tentative D call: TRBD2 (7 bases). The germline CDR1 and CDR2 sequences are SGDLS and YYNGEE. The V end lost 0 bases, the J end lost 0 bases, and 11 bases lay between the germline ends. CDR3 length: 16 residues. CDR3 protein: CASSVVGGASTDTQYF. The CDR3 nucleotides read TGTGCCAGCAGCGTAGTGGGGGGGGCGAGCACAGATACGCAGTATTTT.

CDR3 residues: CASSLGQGSTPLHF. The CDR3 bases are TGTGCCAGCAGCCTGGGACAGGGGTCGACACCCCTCCACTTT. The rearrangement uses TRBV3-1 (or the pseudogene TRBV3-2) and TRBJ1-6, with TRBD1 matching 10 bases. V was clipped by 4 bases and J by 11 bases; unmatched bases: 5. The length of the CDR3 is 14 residues. Germline V CDR1 and CDR2: LGHDT, YNNKEL (reference sequence).

The chain links TRBV7-6 to TRBJ2-3; no clear D gene. Germline CDR1 and CDR2: SGHVS and FNYEAQ. V was pared by 2 bases and J by 5 bases, with 8 bases between. This CDR3 has 13 amino acids. The CDR3 is CASSLSRGDTQYF. CDR3 coding DNA: TGTGCCAGCAGCTTATCTCGCGGAGATACGCAGTATTTT.

The chain recombines TRBV27 with TRBJ1-2; 7 bases are a match to TRBD1. The germline V gene has CDR1 MNHEY and CDR2 SMNVEV (reference sequence). The CDR3 is made up of 14 amino acids. V was pared by 5 bases and J by 4 bases, with 7 bases of the junction left unmatched. The chain's CDR3 is CASSNRDSIYGYTF. CDR3 DNA sequence: TGTGCCAGCAGTAACCGGGACAGTATCTATGGCTACACCTTC.